The 21 T cell receptor beta chains below all came from one sample that was sequenced in a study of T cells in Graves' hyperthyroidism and ophthalmopathy. TCR beta CDR3 sequences were amplified from RNA transcripts. HTBI primers were used for first-round RT-PCR of the TCR CDR3. MiXCR, run by TCRdb on the multiplex PCR reads, gives a single entry per CDR3 protein. The profile shows a few hundred thousand distinct CDR3 sequences, around 45% of them singletons. The material sequenced was peripheral blood or thyroid tissue (not recorded which). The receptors originated from a woman aged 18-35 years with Graves' hyperthyroidism.

In its sample, this clonotype was seen many times. The chain has TRBV18 and TRBJ2-7, with D unresolved. With 0 bases removed from V and 0 bases from J, the gap between germline ends came to 6 bases. CDR1 and CDR2 from the germline V gene are KGHSH and LQKENI. The CDR3 totals 14 residues. The CDR3 sequence is CASSPPASSYEQYF. CDR3 DNA sequence: TGTGCCAGCTCACCACCGGCCAGCTCCTACGAGCAGTACTTC. Supplemented by reference TRBV18 and TRBJ2-7, the full variable domain reads NAGVMQNPRHLVRRRGQEARLRCSPMKGHSHVYWYRQLPEEGLKFMVYLQKENIIDESGMPKERFSAEFPKEGPSILRIQQVVRGDSAAYFCASSPPASSYEQYFGPGTRLTVT.

This clonotype occurred many times. The rearrangement uses TRBV20-1 and TRBJ1-2, with 8 bases aligning to TRBD1. The germline V gene encodes CDR1 DFQATT and CDR2 SNEGSKA (reference sequence). The J segment lost 7 bases and the V segment lost 3 bases, leaving 4 bases of the junction unmatched. The CDR3 is 12 residues long. As DNA, the CDR3 is TGCAGTGCTAGGGGGACAGGAGGTGGCTACACCTTC. This sequence encodes CSARGTGGGYTF.

V and J are TRBV20-1 and TRBJ2-7, with 14 bases matching TRBD2. The CDR3 sequence is 13 residues long. CDR1 DFQATT and CDR2 SNEGSKA come from the germline V gene (reference sequence). Unmatched junction bases numbered 5, after V lost 6 bases and J lost 7 bases. This CDR3 is CSALTSGRDEQYF. CDR3 bases: TGCAGTGCACTGACTAGCGGGAGGGATGAGCAGTACTTC.

The chain recombines TRBV24-1 with TRBJ2-1; D remains unclear. The CDR3 runs to 14 residues. From germline, CDR1 is KGHDR and CDR2 SFDVKD. V lost 3 bases and J 5 bases, leaving 10 bases between the germline ends. The CDR3 DNA is TGTGCCACCAGTGATCAGAGACTTAACAATGAGCAGTTCTTC. Amino acids: CATSDQRLNNEQFF.

This clonotype has more than one count but fewer than ten. The CDR3 coding sequence is TGTGCCAGCAGCACCCTTCCAGATACGCAGTATTTT. Translated, it gives CASSTLPDTQYF. V gene TRBV9 combines with J gene TRBJ2-3; D not resolved. The CDR3 loop spans 12 amino acids. The V end was cut by 4 bases, the J end by 4 bases, with 7 bases between. Looked up from germline, CDR1 is SGDLS and CDR2 is YYNGEE.

As for this clonotype: With a much larger clone just one base away, this may be a read error. The rearrangement joins TRBV10-3 to TRBJ1-5; 10 nucleotides line up with TRBD1. The CDR3 length is 16 residues. The germline V gene has CDR1 ENHRY and CDR2 SYGVKD. The CDR3 DNA follows: TGTGCCATCAGTGACCAGACAGGGGGCCTCGATCAGCCCCGGCATTTT. The encoded protein is CAISDQTGGLDQPRHF.

This clonotype has at least ten counts. This chain joins TRBV7-2 and TRBJ1-5; no reliable D call. CDR1 and CDR2 from the germline V gene are SGHTA and FQGNSA. The CDR3 covers 14 residues. V dropped 8 bases and J dropped 5 bases, with 16 bases sitting between them. In DNA, the CDR3 is TGTGCCAGCCGAGCCGACGGGTGGGATCAGCCCCAGCATTTT. Encoded protein: CASRADGWDQPQHF.

This clonotype was observed many times. The chain uses TRBV20-1 and TRBJ1-1; D not certain. The germline V gene encodes CDR1 DFQATT and CDR2 SNEGSKA (reference sequence). V was trimmed by 0 bases and J by 1 base, leaving 6 bases between them. The CDR3 loop spans 13 amino acids. The CDR3 here is CSARDNRNTEAFF. CDR3 coding DNA: TGCAGTGCTAGAGATAACCGGAACACTGAAGCTTTCTTT.

Note on this clonotype: The germline gene is not matched at one end of the junction; a read error may be the cause. V usage is TRBV7-3 and J usage is TRBJ1-5; D is ambiguous. The CDR3 consists of 14 residues. Germline V gene lookup returns CDR1 SGHTA and CDR2 FQGTGA. CDR3 nucleotides: TGTGCCAGCAGCTTAAGTGGTAGCGATCAGCCCCAGCATTTT. Its protein is CASSLSGSDQPQHF.

Of note for this clonotype: A single base separates this from a much larger clone, so it may be a read error. This chain uses TRBV5-5 with TRBJ1-4; D not resolved. CDR1 and CDR2 from the germline V gene are SGHKS and YYEKEE (reference sequence). The CDR3 is 15 amino acids. The CDR3 region has the DNA TGTGCCGGCAGCCCCCGGACGGGCCAGAATGAAAAACTGTTTTTT. Residues: CAGSPRTGQNEKLFF.

The rearrangement links TRBV5-6 to TRBJ2-3; no definite D call. CDR1 and CDR2 (germline): SGHDT, YYEEEE. This CDR3 is built from 16 residues. V was clipped by 2 bases and J by 3 bases, with 16 bases between them. The CDR3 DNA reads as TGTGCCAGCAGCTTAATTGGATCCCTTGGGACAGATACGCAGTATTTT. The encoded protein is CASSLIGSLGTDTQYF.

As concerns this clonotype: This may stem from a read error, because a much larger clone lies one nucleotide away. No DNA is shown, since the ends of the CDR3 on it are uncertain; the CDR3 is the one TCRdb lists. The gene calls are TRBV29-1 and TRBJ2-3; TRBD1, as called in the table, went unchecked against the DNA. Germline lookup yields CDR1 SQVTM and CDR2 ANQGSEA. The CDR3 totals 13 residues, both ends included. CDR3 residues: CSVGTGSTDTQCF.

The V call is TRBV20-1, the J call TRBJ2-7; 9 nucleotides match TRBD2. The CDR3 sequence is 15 residues long. V shed 3 bases and J 2 bases; nucleotides not matched to a gene: 8. CDR1 DFQATT and CDR2 SNEGSKA come from the germline V gene (reference sequence). CDR3 DNA sequence: TGCAGTGCTAGGGTGACTAGCGGAAGACCCTACGAGCAGTACTTC. It translates to CSARVTSGRPYEQYF.

This clonotype has at least ten counts. V usage is TRBV6-2 or TRBV6-3 and J usage is TRBJ2-2; tentatively, D is TRBD2 (6 bases). The CDR3 is 13 amino acids. Germline CDR1 is MNHEY and CDR2 is SVGEGT. Trimming cost V 2 bases and J 7 bases, with 8 bases left between them. The CDR3 protein is CASSYPEGGELFF. The DNA for the CDR3 is TGTGCCAGCAGTTACCCGGAGGGCGGGGAGCTGTTTTTT.

At least ten counts were recorded for this clonotype. V is TRBV19 and J is TRBJ1-1; D is unclear. This CDR3 comprises 15 residues. The V and J ends lost 1 base and 2 bases respectively, with 11 bases between them. Looked up from germline, CDR1 is LNHDA and CDR2 is SQIVND (reference sequence). CDR3 in amino acids: CASSIAWVPNTEAFF. CDR3 DNA sequence: TGTGCCAGTAGTATAGCTTGGGTTCCTAACACTGAAGCTTTCTTT. Filled out from reference TRBV19 and TRBJ1-1, the complete variable domain reads DGGITQSPKYLFRKEGQNVTLSCEQNLNHDAMYWYRQDPGQGLRLIYYSQIVNDFQKGDIAEGYSVSREKKESFPLTVTSAQKNPTAFYLCASSIAWVPNTEAFFGQGTRLTVV.

Regarding this clonotype: This CDR3 is missing its conserved last phenylalanine or tryptophan, likely due to a read error. The DNA is omitted, as the CDR3 cannot be located on it reliably, and the CDR3 follows TCRdb's listing. The genes are TRBV4-1 and TRBJ1-1; TRBD1 reflects the table's D call only, with no check against the DNA. The CDR3 is made up of 11 amino acids, end residues included. CDR1 and CDR2 from the germline V gene are MGHRA and YSYEKL. This CDR3 reads CASSQGEGLFY.

V and J are TRBV5-1 and TRBJ1-1; D is uncertain. Germline V gene sequence: CDR1 SGHRS, CDR2 YFSETQ. CDR3 length: 15 residues. The V gene lost 2 bases and the J gene lost 3 bases, with 14 bases spanning the gap. CDR3 residues: CASSLGLGYDTEAFF. The CDR3 DNA follows: TGCGCCAGCAGCTTAGGCCTCGGATACGACACTGAAGCTTTCTTT.

This clonotype was observed a handful of times. This chain links TRBV3-1 with TRBJ1-1; TRBD1 aligns across 7 bases. Germline CDR1 reads LGHDT; CDR2 reads YNNKEL (reference sequence). The CDR3 is 15 residues long. After removal of 4 bases from V and 3 bases from J, the junction contained 8 bases not matched to a gene. CDR3: CASSRSGTAYTEAFF. In DNA, the CDR3 is TGTGCCAGCAGCCGCTCCGGGACAGCCTACACTGAAGCTTTCTTT.

This clonotype was seen many times. The chain is built from TRBV29-1 and TRBJ2-7; TRBD2 might be the D (5 bases). The CDR3 sequence is 13 residues long. Germline V CDR1 and CDR2: SQVTM, ANQGSEA. Trimming pared 3 bases from V and 2 bases from J, leaving 11 bases between. The CDR3 protein is CSVERRAPYEQYF. The CDR3, as DNA: TGCAGCGTTGAGCGGCGGGCTCCCTACGAGCAGTACTTC.

The chain carries TRBV25-1 and TRBJ1-1; D ambiguous. Germline CDR1 MGHDK, CDR2 SYGVNS. The V and J ends lost 6 bases and 4 bases respectively, with 6 bases between them. This CDR3 is 11 amino acids long. The CDR3: CASREVTEAFF. In DNA form, the CDR3 reads TGTGCCAGCAGGGAAGTCACTGAAGCTTTCTTT. The full variable domain, with the rest looked up from reference TRBV25-1 and TRBJ1-1, is EADIYQTPRYLVIGTGKKITLECSQTMGHDKMYWYQQDPGMELHLIHYSYGVNSTEKGDLSSESTVSRIRTEHFPLTLESARPSHTSQYLCASREVTEAFFGQGTRLTVV.

This clonotype was found many times. The rearrangement uses TRBV6-5 and TRBJ1-3; D uncertain. The V gene's germline CDR1 is MNHEY and CDR2 SVGAGI. CDR3 length: 15 amino acids. V gave up 5 bases and J gave up 0 bases, with 11 bases separating them. This chain's CDR3 is CASSLTPGSGNTIYF. CDR3 DNA sequence: TGTGCCAGCAGTCTCACTCCGGGCTCTGGAAACACCATATATTTT.